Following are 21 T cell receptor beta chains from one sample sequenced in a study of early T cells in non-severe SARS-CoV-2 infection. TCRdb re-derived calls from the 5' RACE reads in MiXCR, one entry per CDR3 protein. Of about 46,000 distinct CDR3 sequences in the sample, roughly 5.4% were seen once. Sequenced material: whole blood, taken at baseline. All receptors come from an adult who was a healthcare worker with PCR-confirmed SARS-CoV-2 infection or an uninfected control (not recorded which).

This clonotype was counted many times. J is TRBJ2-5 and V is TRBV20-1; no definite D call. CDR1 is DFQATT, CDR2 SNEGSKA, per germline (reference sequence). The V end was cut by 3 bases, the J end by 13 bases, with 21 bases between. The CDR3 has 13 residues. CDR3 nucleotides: TGCAGTGCTAGGGACCCCCGCGGCCTCGAGTTGTACTTC. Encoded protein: CSARDPRGLELYF.

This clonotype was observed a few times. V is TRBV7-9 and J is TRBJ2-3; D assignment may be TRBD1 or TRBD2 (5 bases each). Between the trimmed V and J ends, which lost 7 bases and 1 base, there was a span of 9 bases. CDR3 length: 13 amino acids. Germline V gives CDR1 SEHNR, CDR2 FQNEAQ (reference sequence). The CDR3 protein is CASTGTGTDTQYF. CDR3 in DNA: TGTGCCAGCACCGGGACGGGCACAGATACGCAGTATTTT.

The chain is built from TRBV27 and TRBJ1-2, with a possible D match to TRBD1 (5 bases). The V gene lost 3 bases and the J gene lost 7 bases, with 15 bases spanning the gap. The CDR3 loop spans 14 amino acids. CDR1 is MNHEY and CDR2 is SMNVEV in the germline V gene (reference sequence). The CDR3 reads CASSLQGTLPGYTF. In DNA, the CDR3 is TGTGCCAGCAGTTTGCAGGGTACCCTTCCTGGCTACACCTTC.

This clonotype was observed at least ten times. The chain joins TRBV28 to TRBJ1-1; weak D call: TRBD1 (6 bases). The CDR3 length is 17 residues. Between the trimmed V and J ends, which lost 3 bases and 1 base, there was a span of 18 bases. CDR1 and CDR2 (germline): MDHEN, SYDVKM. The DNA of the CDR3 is TGTGCCAGCAGTTTGATAAGGCCAGGGGTTAGGAACACTGAAGCTTTCTTT. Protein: CASSLIRPGVRNTEAFF.

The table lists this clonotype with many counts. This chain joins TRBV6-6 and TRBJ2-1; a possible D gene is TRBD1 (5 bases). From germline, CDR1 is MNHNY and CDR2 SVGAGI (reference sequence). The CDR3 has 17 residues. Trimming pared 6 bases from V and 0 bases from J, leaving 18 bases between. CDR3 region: CASRRILGAGSYNEQFF. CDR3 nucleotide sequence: TGTGCCAGCAGACGTATCTTAGGGGCAGGCTCCTACAATGAGCAGTTCTTC.

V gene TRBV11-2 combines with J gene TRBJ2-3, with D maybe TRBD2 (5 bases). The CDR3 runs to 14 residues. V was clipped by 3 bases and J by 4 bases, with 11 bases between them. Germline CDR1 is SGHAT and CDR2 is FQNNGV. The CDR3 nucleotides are TGTGCCAGCAGCTTGTCGGGGTGGGCAGATACGCAGTATTTT. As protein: CASSLSGWADTQYF.

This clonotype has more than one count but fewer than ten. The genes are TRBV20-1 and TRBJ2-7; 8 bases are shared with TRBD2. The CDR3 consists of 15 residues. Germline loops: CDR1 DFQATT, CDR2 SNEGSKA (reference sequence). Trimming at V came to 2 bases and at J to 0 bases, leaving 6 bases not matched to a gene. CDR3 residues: CSARFSGMVSYEQYF. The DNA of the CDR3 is TGCAGTGCTAGATTTAGCGGGATGGTCTCCTACGAGCAGTACTTC.

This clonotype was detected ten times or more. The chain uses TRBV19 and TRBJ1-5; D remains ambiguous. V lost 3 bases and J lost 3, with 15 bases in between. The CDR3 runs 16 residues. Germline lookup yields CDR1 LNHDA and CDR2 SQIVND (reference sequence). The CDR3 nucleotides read TGTGCCAGTAGTATTCCGGCACGCGTATCCAATCAGCCCCAGCATTTT. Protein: CASSIPARVSNQPQHF.

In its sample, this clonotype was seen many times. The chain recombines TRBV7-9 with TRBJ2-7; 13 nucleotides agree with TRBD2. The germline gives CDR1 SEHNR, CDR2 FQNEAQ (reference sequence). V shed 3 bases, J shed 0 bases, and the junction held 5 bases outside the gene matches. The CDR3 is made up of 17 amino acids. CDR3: CASSFWGLAGSSYEQYF. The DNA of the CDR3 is TGTGCCAGCAGCTTCTGGGGACTAGCGGGGAGCTCCTACGAGCAGTACTTC.

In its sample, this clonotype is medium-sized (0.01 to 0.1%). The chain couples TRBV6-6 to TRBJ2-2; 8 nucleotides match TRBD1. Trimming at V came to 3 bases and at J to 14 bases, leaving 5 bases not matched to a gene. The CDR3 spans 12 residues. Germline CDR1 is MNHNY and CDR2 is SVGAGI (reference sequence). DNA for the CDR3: TGTGCCAGCAGTTATGAGGACAGGGCTCTGTTTTTT. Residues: CASSYEDRALFF.

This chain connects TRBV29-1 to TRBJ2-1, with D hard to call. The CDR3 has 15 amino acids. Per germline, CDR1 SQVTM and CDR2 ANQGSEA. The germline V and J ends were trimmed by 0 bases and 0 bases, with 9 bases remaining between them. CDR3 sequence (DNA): TGCAGCGTTGAAGATCCCAACAGCTCCTACAATGAGCAGTTCTTC. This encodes CSVEDPNSSYNEQFF.

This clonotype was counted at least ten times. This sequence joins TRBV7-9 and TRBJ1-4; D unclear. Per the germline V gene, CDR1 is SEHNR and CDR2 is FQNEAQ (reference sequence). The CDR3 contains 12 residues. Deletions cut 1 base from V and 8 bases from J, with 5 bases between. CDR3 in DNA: TGTGCCAGCAGCTTAGAAAGGGAAAAACTGTTTTTT. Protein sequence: CASSLEREKLFF.

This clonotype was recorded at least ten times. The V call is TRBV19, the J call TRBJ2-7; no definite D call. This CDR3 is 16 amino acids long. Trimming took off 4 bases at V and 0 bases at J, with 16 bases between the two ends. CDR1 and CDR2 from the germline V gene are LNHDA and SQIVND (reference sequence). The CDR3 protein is CASSTSLFQSSYEQYF. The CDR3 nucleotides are TGTGCCAGTAGTACCTCGCTATTCCAAAGCTCCTACGAGCAGTACTTC.

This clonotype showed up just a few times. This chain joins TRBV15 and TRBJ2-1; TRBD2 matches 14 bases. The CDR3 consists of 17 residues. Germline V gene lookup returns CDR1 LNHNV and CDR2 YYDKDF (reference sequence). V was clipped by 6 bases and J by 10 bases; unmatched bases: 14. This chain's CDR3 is CATRTGLAGEGAGEQFF. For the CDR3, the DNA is TGTGCCACCAGAACGGGACTAGCGGGAGAGGGGGCAGGGGAGCAGTTCTTC.

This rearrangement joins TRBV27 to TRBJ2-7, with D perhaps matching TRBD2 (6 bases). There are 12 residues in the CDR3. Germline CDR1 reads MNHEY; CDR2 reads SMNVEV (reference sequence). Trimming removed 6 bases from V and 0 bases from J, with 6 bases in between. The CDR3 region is CASRGLSYEQYF. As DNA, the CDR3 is TGTGCCAGCAGGGGACTCTCCTACGAGCAGTACTTC.

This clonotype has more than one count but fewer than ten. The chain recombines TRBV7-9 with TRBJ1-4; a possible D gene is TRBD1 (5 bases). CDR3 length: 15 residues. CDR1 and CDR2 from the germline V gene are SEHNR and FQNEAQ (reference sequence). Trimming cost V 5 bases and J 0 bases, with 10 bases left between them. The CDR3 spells CASSPDRATNEKLFF. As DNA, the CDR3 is TGTGCCAGCAGCCCAGACAGAGCAACTAATGAAAAACTGTTTTTT.

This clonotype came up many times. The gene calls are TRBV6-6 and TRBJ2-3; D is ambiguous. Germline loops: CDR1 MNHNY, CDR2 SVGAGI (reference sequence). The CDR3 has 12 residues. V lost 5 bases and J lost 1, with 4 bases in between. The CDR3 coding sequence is TGTGCCAGCAGTGGGGGCACAGATACGCAGTATTTT. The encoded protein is CASSGGTDTQYF.

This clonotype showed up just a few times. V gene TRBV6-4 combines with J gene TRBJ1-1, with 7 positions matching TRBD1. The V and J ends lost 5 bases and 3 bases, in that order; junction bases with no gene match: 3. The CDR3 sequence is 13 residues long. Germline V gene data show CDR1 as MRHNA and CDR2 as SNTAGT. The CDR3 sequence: CASSSTGDTEAFF. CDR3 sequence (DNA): TGTGCCAGCAGTTCTACAGGGGACACTGAAGCTTTCTTT.

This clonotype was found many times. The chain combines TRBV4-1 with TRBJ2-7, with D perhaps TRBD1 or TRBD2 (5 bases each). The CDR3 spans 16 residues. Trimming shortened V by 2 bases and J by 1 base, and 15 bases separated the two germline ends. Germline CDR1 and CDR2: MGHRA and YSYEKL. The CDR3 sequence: CASSQSRGQGSYEQYF. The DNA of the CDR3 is TGCGCCAGCAGCCAATCCCGAGGGCAGGGATCCTACGAGCAGTACTTC.

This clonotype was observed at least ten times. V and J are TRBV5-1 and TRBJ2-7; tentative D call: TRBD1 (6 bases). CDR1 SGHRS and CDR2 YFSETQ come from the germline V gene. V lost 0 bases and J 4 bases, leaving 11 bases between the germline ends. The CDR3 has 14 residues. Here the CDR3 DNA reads TGCGCCAGCAGCTTGGAGGACAGCACATACGAGCAGTACTTC. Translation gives CASSLEDSTYEQYF.

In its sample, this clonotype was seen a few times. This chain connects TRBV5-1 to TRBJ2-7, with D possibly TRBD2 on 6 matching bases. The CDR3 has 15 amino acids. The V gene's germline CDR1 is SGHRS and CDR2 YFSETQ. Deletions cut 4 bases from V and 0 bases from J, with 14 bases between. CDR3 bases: TGCGCCAGCAGCCCACCGGGACTTCTCTCCTACGAGCAGTACTTC. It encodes CASSPPGLLSYEQYF.